This TCR beta chain comes out of a study of blood T cell repertoires in COVID-19. Turning to the study itself: Samples of COVID-19 (acute and convalescent) were obtained from the United States, Italy and Spain. T cells, B-cell-depleted T cells, or PBMCs provided the cDNA or gDNA that served as material.

This CDR3 spans 15 amino acids. Germline V gene data show CDR1 as SGDLS and CDR2 as YYNGEE. V lost 3 bases and J lost 7; bases outside the gene matches: 7. Per the authors' pipeline: Quantification of nucleated cells was approximated via reference gene primer amplification. Sequencing used immunoSEQ multiplex PCR; TCRdb keeps in-frame clones, though not all of them. V and J calls and clone size are copied from that table; D and trimming were computed from the DNA. Altogether approximately 180,000 clones are present, nearly 90% being singletons, with the ten largest covering 20% to 25%. The J gene is TRBJ1-6, the V gene TRBV9; TRBD1 agrees at 7 bases. Sequencing was carried out using peripheral blood. This TCR derives from a man between 60 and 75 years old with active or convalescent COVID-19. CDR3 sequence: CASSGPPGGNSPLHF. The CDR3 region has the DNA TGTGCCAGCAGCGGACCTCCAGGGGGGAATTCACCCCTCCACTTT.